Below, 10 T cell receptor beta chains from the same sample are listed, as sequenced in a study of blood T cell repertoires in COVID-19. Produced via immunoSEQ multiplex PCR; TCRdb's table is partial and in-frame only. In the table there are fewer than 200,000 clones, 88% of which are singletons. Sequencing was carried out using peripheral blood. The source of these receptors is a man in his sixties with acute or convalescent COVID-19.

This chain uses TRBV30 with TRBJ2-7, with a weak D call TRBD1 (5 bases). The germline gives CDR1 GTSNPN, CDR2 SVGIG (reference sequence). CDR3 size: 14 residues. Trimming took 2 bases from V and 5 from J, leaving 16 bases between them. The CDR3 reads CAWSNGQGVDEQYF. DNA of the CDR3: TGTGCCTGGAGTAACGGGCAGGGTGTCGACGAGCAGTACTTC.

Here the CDR3 reads CASSINTGSGANVLTF. For the CDR3, the DNA is TGTGCCAGCAGCATCAATACAGGGTCTGGGGCCAACGTCCTGACTTTC. V and J are TRBV7-8 and TRBJ2-6, with D perhaps matching TRBD1 (6 bases). The germline V and J ends were trimmed by 5 bases and 1 base, with 12 bases remaining between them. CDR3 length: 16 residues. Germline CDR1 SGHVS, CDR2 FQNEAQ.

This chain connects TRBV7-2 to TRBJ1-1; TRBD1 matches at 8 bases. Germline V CDR1 and CDR2: SGHTA, FQGNSA. This CDR3 spans 13 amino acids. The V and J ends lost 9 bases and 1 base, in that order; junction bases with no gene match: 4. CDR3 DNA: TGTGCCAGTATCGGACAGGGGAACACTGAAGCTTTCTTT. Its translation: CASIGQGNTEAFF.

The chain recombines TRBV6-1 with TRBJ1-6; D call uncertain. The V gene's germline CDR1 is MNHNS and CDR2 SASEGT. V shed 1 base and J shed 7 bases, with 11 bases lying between them. The CDR3 has 15 amino acids. CDR3 residues: CASSEGGGRNSPLHF. The CDR3 DNA sequence: TGTGCCAGCAGTGAAGGGGGAGGGAGGAATTCACCCCTCCACTTT.

The chain employs TRBV24-1 and TRBJ2-1, with 8 bases identical to TRBD1. The CDR3 runs to 16 residues. Germline values: CDR1 KGHDR, CDR2 SFDVKD. The J segment lost 2 bases and the V segment lost 3 bases, leaving 5 bases of the junction unmatched. The CDR3 DNA reads as TGTGCCACCAGTGATACCCCAGGGGGCACCTACAATGAGCAGTTCTTC. Amino acids: CATSDTPGGTYNEQFF.

This chain connects TRBV19 to TRBJ1-2; D not certain. Trimming took off 5 bases at V and 8 bases at J, with 12 bases between the two ends. The CDR3 is 12 residues long. Germline CDR1 and CDR2: LNHDA and SQIVND (reference sequence). CDR3 loop: CASSSRGGGYTF. The CDR3 DNA sequence: TGTGCCAGTAGTTCACGGGGAGGCGGCTACACCTTC.

The rearrangement joins TRBV18 to TRBJ2-2, with 7 bases that match TRBD1. The CDR3 sequence is 13 residues long. Per the germline V gene, CDR1 is KGHSH and CDR2 is LQKENI. V dropped 6 bases and J dropped 6; count of bases not matched to a gene: 4. The CDR3 DNA reads TGTGCCAGCTCGACCGGACAGGCCGGGGAGCTGTTTTTT. It yields the protein CASSTGQAGELFF.

This clone was seen a few times. The chain carries TRBV5-1 and TRBJ1-2, with a tentative D call TRBD1 (5 bases). The CDR3 spans 15 residues. V was pared by 7 bases and J by 1 base, with 17 bases between. Germline V gene data show CDR1 as SGHRS and CDR2 as YFSETQ. The chain's CDR3 is CASSLGGNLNYGYTF. CDR3 in DNA: TGCGCCAGCTCCCTCGGGGGGAATCTTAACTATGGCTACACCTTC.

This rearrangement joins TRBV5-1 to TRBJ1-1, with 10 bases aligning to TRBD1. Germline-derived CDR1 and CDR2 are SGHRS and YFSETQ. The CDR3 contains 14 residues. J was trimmed by 3 bases and V by 3 bases; bases with no gene match: 2. This CDR3 is CASSSTGGYTEAFF. DNA for the CDR3: TGCGCCAGCAGCTCGACAGGGGGCTACACTGAAGCTTTCTTT.

The J gene is TRBJ1-5, the V gene TRBV2; maybe TRBD1 (6 bases). This CDR3 comprises 15 residues. Trimming took off 7 bases at V and 6 bases at J, with 19 bases between the two ends. Germline lookup yields CDR1 SNHLY and CDR2 FYNNEI. CDR3 loop: CASTLESGGGQPQHF. DNA for the CDR3: TGTGCCAGCACCCTGGAGAGCGGGGGCGGTCAGCCCCAGCATTTT.